Detailed here is one T cell receptor (beta chain). What it binds is unknown. Original handling: Junction-only immunoSEQ sequences carried no quality scores, so filtering differed. Profiled with immunoSEQ multiplex PCR; TCRdb holds only in-frame clones, not every one. Clone size and V and J calls were adopted from that table, with D and trimming inferred from the DNA. The data show around 940,000 clones, over 60% seen once. Germline assignment: CDR1 LNHNV and CDR2 YYDKDF (reference sequence). CDR3 length: 12 amino acids. V was pared by 4 bases and J by 4 bases, with 8 bases between. The source of the sample is a study of shared clonotypes between healthy human individuals. General observations from the study: The small donor group covered limited genetic and exposure diversity. Naive subsets tended to show greater estimated richness than memory subsets. About 4.5% of naive CD4 clonotypes were common to several donors.

This sequence originates from a man younger than 35 in good health. The V call is TRBV15, the J call TRBJ2-7; a weak D match, TRBD1 (5 bases). Sequenced material: memory CD4+ T cells sorted from blood. Regarding subset: CD45RA-negative fraction. For the CDR3, the DNA is TGTGCCACCAGCATCAAGGGGTACGAGCAGTACTTC. Translating gives CATSIKGYEQYF.